This T cell receptor (beta chain) was identified during a study of identical twins. Findings and limits, study-wide: Cross-sectional statistical analysis, not tracking of the same donors, underpinned the conclusions. One should note that invariant MAIT and iNKT cells could partly confound zero-insertion analyses.

Germline V gene data show CDR1 as SEHNR and CDR2 as FQNEAQ (reference sequence). The CDR3 consists of 14 residues. The V gene lost 5 bases and the J gene lost 4 bases, with 15 bases spanning the gap. This clonotype was counted between two and nine times. Its antigen is unidentified. A universal primer binding site was introduced by template switching. The final cDNA contained unique molecular identifiers. From the 5' RACE reads, TCRdb called clonotypes with MiXCR, one entry per CDR3 protein. The sample consists of hundreds of thousands of distinct CDR3 sequences, 5.5% to 6.5% of them appearing once. This clonotype was obtained from a young man in good health. Sequencing input: naive T cells sorted from blood. The chain links TRBV7-9 to TRBJ2-7, with D possibly being TRBD1 (7 bases). The CDR3 nucleotides read TGTGCCAGCAGCCCACCAGGGGGGTGGTACGAGCAGTACTTC. Its protein product is CASSPPGGWYEQYF.